Listed below are T cell receptor beta chains from one sample, sequenced in a study of PD-L1 blockade in urothelial cancer. Here immunoSEQ multiplex PCR was the method, and the copy in TCRdb shows in-frame clones only, minus some. The sample lists around 70,000 clones, around 84% occurring once. Material: PBMCs, obtained around atezolizumab (anti-PD-L1) treatment. These receptors originate from a woman in her sixties or seventies with urothelial cancer. CDR3s include the opening cysteine and the closing phenylalanine or tryptophan. D genes are given only for firm matches. Clone size is given for some rows only: seen once, a few or many times, or a class if the clone is expanded.

cdr3_nt	cdr3_aa	j_call	v_call	clone_size	d_call
TGTGCCAGCAGCACGACAGGGGAGCAAGAGACCCAGTACTTC	CASSTTGEQETQYF	TRBJ2-5	TRBV5-6	.	TRBD1
TGTGCCAGTAGTATAGAAGGGGTTTCCTACAATGAGCAGTTCTTC	CASSIEGVSYNEQFF	TRBJ2-1	TRBV19	few	.
TGTGCCAGCAGCTTGGTTCAGGGAAACATTCAGTACTTC	CASSLVQGNIQYF	TRBJ2-4	TRBV5-6	.	.
TGCAGAGCCTCGGGCACTGAAGCTTTCTTT	CRASGTEAFF	TRBJ1-1	TRBV20-1	few	.
TGTGCCAGCAGTGCCCGGCAGGGCTGGGATAATTCACCCCTCCACTTT	CASSARQGWDNSPLHF	TRBJ1-6	TRBV2	once	.
TGCGCCAGCAGCTTGGTTCCGGGTTCGGGATTAAGTGGCACTGAAGCTTTCTTT	CASSLVPGSGLSGTEAFF	TRBJ1-1	TRBV5-1	.	.
TGTGCCAGCAGTGATCGACTAGCGGGCGGGGATACGCAGTATTTT	CASSDRLAGGDTQYF	TRBJ2-3	TRBV2	.	TRBD2
TGTGCCAGCAGCTTAGCCTCCGGGGGGCATGAGCAGTTCTTC	CASSLASGGHEQFF	TRBJ2-1	TRBV7-9	.	.
TGTGCCAGCAGTTTTGCCAGACAAGAGACCCAGTACTTC	CASSFARQETQYF	TRBJ2-5	TRBV27	.	.
TGTGCCAGCAGCTTAGGGGGGGGGCTCTACGAGCAGTACTTC	CASSLGGGLYEQYF	TRBJ2-7	TRBV11-2	once	.
TGTGCCAGCAGTGAATTGGACTACCGGAACATAATGCAGACCCAGTACTTC	CASSELDYRNIMQTQYF	TRBJ2-5	TRBV2	.	.
TGTGCCAGCAGTGAAGCGTGGCTGGACAGCCCAAATGAAAAACTGTTTTTT	CASSEAWLDSPNEKLFF	TRBJ1-4	TRBV6-1	.	.
TGTGCCAGCAGTATACTGCGCGGGGACTACAATGAGCAGTTCTTC	CASSILRGDYNEQFF	TRBJ2-1	TRBV27	.	.
TGCGCCAGCAGCCAAGAACGAGCGGGGTACAATGAGCAGTTCTTC	CASSQERAGYNEQFF	TRBJ2-1	TRBV4-1	.	TRBD2
TGTGCCAGCAACCAAAGAAGGGGTATACATGGCTACACCTTC	CASNQRRGIHGYTF	TRBJ1-2	TRBV5-8	few	.
TGTGCCAGCAGTCCTGGGACAGGGGCCATTGGAAACACCATATATTTT	CASSPGTGAIGNTIYF	TRBJ1-3	TRBV7-6	.	TRBD1
TGTGCCAGCAGTGAAGGAGCGGGGGGCGGCTACACCTTC	CASSEGAGGGYTF	TRBJ1-2	TRBV25-1	.	.
TGCGCCAGCAGTGAGTCAGGACTAGCGGGATCCTCCCCCTACGAGCAGTACTTC	CASSESGLAGSSPYEQYF	TRBJ2-7	TRBV10-2	many	TRBD2
TGTGCCTGGAGTCGAGGGGAGGGGACCCAGTACTTC	CAWSRGEGTQYF	TRBJ2-5	TRBV30	.	TRBD2
TGTGCCAGCAGCTTGGCCTACGGAGGAGGCTTCTACAATGAGCAGTTCTTC	CASSLAYGGGFYNEQFF	TRBJ2-1	TRBV5-6	.	.
TGTGCCACCAGCAGAGATTTAAGCGGGGGTTACAATGAGCAGTTCTTC	CATSRDLSGGYNEQFF	TRBJ2-1	TRBV15	.	TRBD2